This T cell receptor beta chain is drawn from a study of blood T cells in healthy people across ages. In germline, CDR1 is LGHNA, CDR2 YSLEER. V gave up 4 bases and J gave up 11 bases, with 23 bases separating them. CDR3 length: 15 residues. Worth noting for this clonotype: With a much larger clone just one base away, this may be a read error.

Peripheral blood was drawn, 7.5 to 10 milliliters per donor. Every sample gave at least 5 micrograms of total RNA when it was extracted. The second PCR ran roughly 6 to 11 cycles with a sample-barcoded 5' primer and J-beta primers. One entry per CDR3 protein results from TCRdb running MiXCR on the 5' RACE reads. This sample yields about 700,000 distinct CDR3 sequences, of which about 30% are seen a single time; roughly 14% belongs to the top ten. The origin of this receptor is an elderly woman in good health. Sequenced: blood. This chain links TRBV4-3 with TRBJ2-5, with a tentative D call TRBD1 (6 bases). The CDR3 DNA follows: TGCGCCAGCAGCCGAGATTCAGGGGTTCAACTAGAACAGTACTTC. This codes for CASSRDSGVQLEQYF.